The source of this T cell receptor (beta chain) is a study of CD8 T cells in Susac syndrome. Roughly 0.45 to 1 ug RNA was reverse transcribed with random hexamers. Multiplex PCR with immunoSEQ amplified the TCR beta CDR3 across 54 Vbeta and 13 Jbeta. TCRdb reanalysed the immunoSEQ multiplex PCR reads using MiXCR and keeps one entry per CDR3 protein. The sample holds about 18,000 distinct CDR3 sequences, about 95% seen once. The individuals used as controls were healthy donors who had been matched for both age and sex. The CDR3 contains 14 residues. Germline V lookup: CDR1 MDHEN, CDR2 SYDVKM. The V and J ends lost 5 bases and 1 base respectively, with 11 bases between them.

The chain couples TRBV28 to TRBJ2-5; a weak D match, TRBD2 (6 bases). The sample comprised CD8+ T cells from PBMCs. This clonotype was obtained from a human donor in good health. This CDR3 is CASSPGLTQETQYF. The CDR3 DNA reads as TGTGCCAGCAGTCCAGGACTAACCCAAGAGACCCAGTACTTC.